The rows below give T cell receptor beta chains drawn from one sample of a study of spatial heterogeneity in lung cancer. Each CDR3 protein gets one entry after TCRdb re-called the 5' RACE reads with MiXCR. The sample lists some 10,000 distinct CDR3 sequences, 6.1% occurring once. This material consisted of normal lung tissue next to the tumor, taken at surgery. The receptors originated from a male donor with early-stage non-small cell lung cancer. The CDR3 runs from the conserved cysteine through the conserved F or W. The D gene is left open where the match is weak. Clone size is given for some rows only: seen once, a few or many times, or a class if the clone is expanded.

size | J | V | D | DNA | CDR3
many | TRBJ2-3 | TRBV5-4 | TRBD2 | TGTGCCAGCAGCTTGACTAGCGGGAGTTCGTATACGCAGTATTTT | CASSLTSGSSYTQYF
many | TRBJ2-1 | TRBV5-1 | TRBD2 | TGCGCCAGCAGCTTGGGGACTAGCATCCGCGAGCAGTTCTTC | CASSLGTSIREQFF
many | TRBJ2-3 | TRBV7-6 | TRBD2 | TGTGCCAGCAGCTTAGCTTCCCACGGGGGGGATACGCAGTATTTT | CASSLASHGGDTQYF
medium-sized | TRBJ2-7 | TRBV11-2 | TRBD2 | TGTGCCAGCAACCGAGGGCGGGAGGAATACGAGCAGTACTTC | CASNRGREEYEQYF
. | TRBJ2-3 | TRBV7-9 | TRBD1 | TGTGCCAGCAGCCATCCAGGGGGCGCCTCAACAGATACGCAGTATTTT | CASSHPGGASTDTQYF
many | TRBJ2-4 | TRBV4-3 | . | TGCGCCAGCAGCCAAGATACAGGGTCGGGGGCCAAAAACATTCAGTACTTC | CASSQDTGSGAKNIQYF
many | TRBJ2-5 | TRBV20-1 | TRBD2 | TGCAGTGCGCCCGCGGCGGGAGCGTCGTCCCAGTACTTC | CSAPAAGASSQYF
many | TRBJ1-2 | TRBV25-1 | . | TGTGCCAGCACCGGGACCCCCTATGGCTACACCTTC | CASTGTPYGYTF
medium-sized | TRBJ1-2 | TRBV9 | . | TGTGCCAGCAGCGCAACTTCAGGGGCCCGCTATGGCTACACCTTC | CASSATSGARYGYTF
many | TRBJ2-2 | TRBV6-5 | TRBD2 | TGTGCCAGCGGAGGGACTAGGAGCACCGGGGAGCTGTTTTTT | CASGGTRSTGELFF
. | TRBJ2-5 | TRBV29-1 | TRBD2 | TGCAGTGTGCGGACTAGCCTTCGAGAGACCCAGTACTTC | CSVRTSLRETQYF
many | TRBJ2-5 | TRBV15 | TRBD1 | TGTGCCACCAGCAGAGAAGGGGGCCCGAAAGAGACCCAGTACTTC | CATSREGGPKETQYF
many | TRBJ2-7 | TRBV29-1 | TRBD2 | TGCAGCGTGGGGGGGTCCCTCTCCTACGAGCAGTACTTC | CSVGGSLSYEQYF
. | TRBJ2-7 | TRBV14 | TRBD2 | TGTGCCAGCAGCCAAGGTTTTAGCGGGGGTAACCCCTACGAGCAGTACTTC | CASSQGFSGGNPYEQYF
. | TRBJ1-1 | TRBV7-8 | . | TGTGCCAGCAGCTTAGTGGCCACTGAAGCTTTCTTT | CASSLVATEAFF
once | TRBJ1-4 | TRBV29-1 | . | TGCAGCGTTGAAACGCGGGCGGGGGAAAAACTGTTTTTT | CSVETRAGEKLFF
many | TRBJ2-7 | TRBV6-1 | TRBD2 | TGTGCCAGCAGTGAGCAGTCGGGGGGCTACGAGCAGTACTTC | CASSEQSGGYEQYF
many | TRBJ1-5 | TRBV7-9 | TRBD1 | TGTGCCAGCAGCTTTACAGGGGGTCAGCCCCAGCATTTT | CASSFTGGQPQHF
medium-sized | TRBJ1-2 | TRBV29-1 | TRBD1 | TGCAGCGTTGGGGACAGGGAGAGATCTGGCTACACCTTC | CSVGDRERSGYTF
many | TRBJ2-3 | TRBV20-1 | . | TGCAGTGCTCAGCTAGAGGATACGCAGTATTTT | CSAQLEDTQYF
few | TRBJ2-5 | TRBV7-6 | . | TGTGCCAGCAGCTTAGGAATAAACCAGCAGACCCAGTACTTC | CASSLGINQQTQYF
medium-sized | TRBJ2-7 | TRBV30 | TRBD1 | TGTGCCTGGAGTGGCCAGGGAGGGACAGGGAACTTC | CAWSGQGGTGNF
many | TRBJ2-1 | TRBV2 | TRBD2 | TGTGCCAGCAGGAGCGGGAAGAACAATGAGCAGTTCTTC | CASRSGKNNEQFF
many | TRBJ1-1 | TRBV7-9 | TRBD1 | TGTGCCAGCAGGTTTTTACCGGGACAGGGTAACACTGAAGCTTTCTTT | CASRFLPGQGNTEAFF
medium-sized | TRBJ2-1 | TRBV5-1 | TRBD1 | TGCGCCAGCGGGAGGACAGGGGGCTGGTACAATGAGCAGTTCTTC | CASGRTGGWYNEQFF
many | TRBJ2-2 | TRBV6-4 | . | TGTGCCAGCAGTGAGTGGGACTCCCGCCTGAACACCGGGGAGCTGTTTTTT | CASSEWDSRLNTGELFF
large | TRBJ1-1 | TRBV12-3/TRBV12-4 | . | TGTGCCAGCAGTTTACATCAGGCGGGGAACACTGAAGCTTTCTTT | CASSLHQAGNTEAFF
many | TRBJ2-2 | TRBV29-1 | . | TGCAGCGTTGTGGGGCCCTCCTCGAACACCGGGGAGCTGTTTTTT | CSVVGPSSNTGELFF
many | TRBJ2-6 | TRBV11-1 | . | TGTGCCAGCAGCTTAATACCAGGGAGTGGGGCCAACGTCCTGACTTTC | CASSLIPGSGANVLTF
many | TRBJ2-6 | TRBV6-1 | . | TGTGCCAGCCAAGGAGGGGCTGGGGCCAACGTCCTGACTTTC | CASQGGAGANVLTF
many | TRBJ1-1 | TRBV29-1 | . | TGCAGCGCCCTAGCAGGGCCGGGGGAAGCTTTCTTT | CSALAGPGEAFF
medium-sized | TRBJ1-2 | TRBV20-1 | . | TGCAGTGCAATAGGGAGGATCGGGTTCCATGGCTACACCTTC | CSAIGRIGFHGYTF
many | TRBJ2-7 | TRBV7-2 | TRBD1 | TGTGCCAGCACATACACGACAGGGGCCGAGCAGTACTTC | CASTYTTGAEQYF
many | TRBJ2-3 | TRBV2 | . | TGTGCCAGCAGGCCTTTCGGCCTAGCTAGCACAGATACGCAGTATTTT | CASRPFGLASTDTQYF
many | TRBJ2-2 | TRBV2 | TRBD2 | TGTGCCAGCAGGGTTCGCGGGGGAATCACCGGGGAGCTGTTTTTT | CASRVRGGITGELFF
many | TRBJ2-7 | TRBV3-1 | . | TGTGCCAGCAGCCAAGGGGACTTGGTGGGCGAGCAGTACTTC | CASSQGDLVGEQYF
many | TRBJ2-1 | TRBV11-2 | . | TGTGCCAGCAGCCGCTCAGTCGAAACGGAGCAGTTCTTC | CASSRSVETEQFF
medium-sized | TRBJ2-7 | TRBV29-1 | . | TGCAGCGTCCGCCGGGACTCAACTAGCTACGAGCAGTACTTC | CSVRRDSTSYEQYF
many | TRBJ2-3 | TRBV12-3/TRBV12-4 | TRBD1 | TGTGCCAGCAGTTCGTCCGGGACAGGGAGAGATACGCAGTATTTT | CASSSSGTGRDTQYF
. | TRBJ2-3 | TRBV5-6 | . | TGTGCCAGCAGCTATACAGGTGCTTACACAGATACGCAGTATTTT | CASSYTGAYTDTQYF
. | TRBJ2-7 | TRBV7-9 | . | TGTGCCAGCAGCTTAAGTGGGTACGAGCAGTACTTC | CASSLSGYEQYF
many | TRBJ2-1 | TRBV2 | . | TGTGCCAGTCAGTTAAAAAGCTCCTACAATGAGCAGTTCTTC | CASQLKSSYNEQFF
many | TRBJ1-6 | TRBV7-3 | . | TGTGCCAGCAGCGCACAGGGAGGCTCACCCCTCCACTTT | CASSAQGGSPLHF
few | TRBJ1-4 | TRBV20-1 | TRBD1 | TGCAGTGCTCCCTCGCCCCCCGGGACAGGGTACGAAAAACTGTTTTTT | CSAPSPPGTGYEKLFF
many | TRBJ1-2 | TRBV19 | . | TGTGCCAGTAGTATCGGCCTTGTTGATGGCTACACCTTC | CASSIGLVDGYTF
few | TRBJ2-7 | TRBV10-3 | . | TGTGCCATCAGGGATGGACAGTCCTCCTACGAGCAGTACTTC | CAIRDGQSSYEQYF
. | TRBJ1-5 | TRBV19 | . | TGTGCCAGCTCAGGGCGGGGGCAGAGGCAGCCCCAGCATTTT | CASSGRGQRQPQHF